This T cell receptor (beta chain) was captured by sequencing in a study of Ad26.COV2.S vaccination and SARS-CoV-2 variants. As for the study in general: The study gave Ad26.COV2.S intramuscularly, once or twice 56 days apart.

Treatment reported: roughly 18 received Ad26.COV2.S at low or high dose, single or two shots; about 5 received placebo; per-sample allocation not given. Material that was analyzed had been drawn on day 63 after the first vaccine or placebo injection. Sequenced by immunoSEQ multiplex PCR; TCRdb stores in-frame clones only, minus some. The sample lists 300,000 to 500,000 clones, about 85% occurring once. This receptor was taken from a person between 18 and 65 years old who received the Ad26.COV2.S COVID-19 vaccine or a placebo. Here the sequenced sample was peripheral blood, taken in a trial of Ad26.COV2.S vaccine versus placebo.

CDR3 sequence: CASSQTTGVQPQHF. The CDR3 DNA sequence: TGCGCCAGCAGCCAAACTACAGGGGTTCAGCCCCAGCATTTT. The chain is built from TRBV4-1 and TRBJ1-5; 7 positions match TRBD1. The CDR3 consists of 14 residues. V was clipped by 2 bases and J by 6 bases; unmatched bases: 4. The germline CDR1 and CDR2 sequences are MGHRA and YSYEKL.